Listed here is a single T cell receptor (beta chain). Antigen specificity is unknown. This sample stems from a study of cytomegalovirus exposure and HLA in healthy donors. Study-level findings and limits: Donor immune exposure was known only as CMV serostatus. Associated with cytomegalovirus, according to the listing, were approximately 160 TCR beta chains. Clonal expansion, a later analysis showed, was greater in HLA-associated TCR beta chains than in equally common others.

Germline lookup yields CDR1 SEHNR and CDR2 FQNEAQ (reference sequence). V lost 5 bases and J lost 10; bases outside the gene matches: 8. CDR3 length: 13 residues. Both 60 Vbeta primers and 13 Jbeta primers went into the PCR. Produced via immunoSEQ multiplex PCR; TCRdb's table is partial and in-frame only. The listing contains under 85,000 clones. The rearrangement links TRBV7-9 to TRBJ2-1; 7 positions agree with TRBD2. The sample consisted of PBMCs. The receptor comes from a boy between 10 and 17 years old in good health and CMV-seronegative. The DNA of the CDR3 is TGTGCCAGCAGCCGATTAAGCGGGAACGAGCAGTTCTTC. Translating it yields CASSRLSGNEQFF.